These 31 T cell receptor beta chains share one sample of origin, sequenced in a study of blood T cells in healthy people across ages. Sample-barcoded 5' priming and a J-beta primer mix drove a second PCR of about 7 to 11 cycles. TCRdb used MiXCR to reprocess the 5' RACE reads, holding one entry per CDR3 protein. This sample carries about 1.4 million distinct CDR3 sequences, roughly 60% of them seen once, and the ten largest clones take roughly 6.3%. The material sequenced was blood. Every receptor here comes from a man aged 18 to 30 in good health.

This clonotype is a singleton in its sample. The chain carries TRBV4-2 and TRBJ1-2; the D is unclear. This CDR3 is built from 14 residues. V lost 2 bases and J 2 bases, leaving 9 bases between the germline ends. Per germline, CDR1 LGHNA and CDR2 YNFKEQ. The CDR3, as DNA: TGTGCCAGCAGCCAAAGATACACGAACTATGGCTACACCTTC. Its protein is CASSQRYTNYGYTF.

CDR3 nucleotide sequence: TGTGCCACCAGCAGAGATGTCCAAGAGACCCAGTACTTC. The encoded protein is CATSRDVQETQYF. V gene TRBV15 combines with J gene TRBJ2-7; D remains unclear. The DNA matches TRBJ2-5 better at its end, which makes the J call doubtful. Germline V gene sequence: CDR1 LNHNV, CDR2 YYDKDF (reference sequence). The CDR3 contains 13 residues.

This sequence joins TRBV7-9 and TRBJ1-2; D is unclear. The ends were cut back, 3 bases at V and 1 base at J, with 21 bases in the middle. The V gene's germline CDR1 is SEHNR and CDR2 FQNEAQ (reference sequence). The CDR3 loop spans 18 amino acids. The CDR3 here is CASSFALAVTPVNYGYTF. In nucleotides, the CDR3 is TGTGCCAGCAGCTTCGCTTTAGCGGTGACACCGGTTAACTATGGCTACACCTTC. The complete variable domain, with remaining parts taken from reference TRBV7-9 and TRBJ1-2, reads DTGVSQNPRHKITKRGQNVTFRCDPISEHNRLYWYRQTLGQGPEFLTYFQNEAQLEKSRLLSDRFSAERPKGSFSTLEIQRTEQGDSAMYLCASSFALAVTPVNYGYTFGSGTRLTVV.

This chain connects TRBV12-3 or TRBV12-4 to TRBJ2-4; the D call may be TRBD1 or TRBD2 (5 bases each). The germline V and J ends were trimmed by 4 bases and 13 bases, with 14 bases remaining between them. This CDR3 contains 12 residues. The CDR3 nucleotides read TGTGCCAGCAGTTCCCCCGGGGCGAGGCAGTACTTC. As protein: CASSSPGARQYF.

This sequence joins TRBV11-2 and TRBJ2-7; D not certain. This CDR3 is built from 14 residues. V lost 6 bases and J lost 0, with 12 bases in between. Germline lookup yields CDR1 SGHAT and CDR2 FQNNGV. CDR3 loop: CASSMAVSSYEQYF. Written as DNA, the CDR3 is TGTGCCAGCAGTATGGCAGTGAGCTCCTACGAGCAGTACTTC.

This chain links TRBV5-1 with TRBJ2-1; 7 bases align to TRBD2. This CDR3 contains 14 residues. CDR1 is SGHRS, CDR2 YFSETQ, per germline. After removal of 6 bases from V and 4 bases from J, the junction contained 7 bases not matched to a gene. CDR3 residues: CASTIPGGYNEQFF. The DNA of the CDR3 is TGCGCCAGCACTATACCGGGGGGATACAATGAGCAGTTCTTC.

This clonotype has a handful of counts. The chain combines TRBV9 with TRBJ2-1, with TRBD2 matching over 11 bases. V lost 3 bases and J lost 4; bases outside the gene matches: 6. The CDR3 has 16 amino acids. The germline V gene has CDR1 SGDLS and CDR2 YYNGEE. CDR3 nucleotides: TGTGCCAGCAGCGCCGCTAGCGGGGGGAGGTACAATGAGCAGTTCTTC. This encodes CASSAASGGRYNEQFF. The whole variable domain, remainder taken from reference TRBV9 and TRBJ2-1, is DSGVTQTPKHLITATGQRVTLRCSPRSGDLSVYWYQQSLDQGLQFLIQYYNGEERAKGNILERFSAQQFPDLHSELNLSSLELGDSALYFCASSAASGGRYNEQFFGPGTRLTVL.

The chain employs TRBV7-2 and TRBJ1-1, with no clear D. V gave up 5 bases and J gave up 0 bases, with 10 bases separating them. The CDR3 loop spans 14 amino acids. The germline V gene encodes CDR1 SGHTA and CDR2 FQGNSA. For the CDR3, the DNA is TGTGCCAGCAGCCCGACTGCGGTGAACACTGAAGCTTTCTTT. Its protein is CASSPTAVNTEAFF.

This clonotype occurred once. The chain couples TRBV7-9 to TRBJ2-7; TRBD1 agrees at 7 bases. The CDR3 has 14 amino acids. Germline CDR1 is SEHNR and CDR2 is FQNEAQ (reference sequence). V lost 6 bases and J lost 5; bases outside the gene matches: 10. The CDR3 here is CASRPRQGSHEQYF. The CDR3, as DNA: TGTGCCAGCAGGCCGAGACAGGGAAGCCACGAGCAGTACTTC.

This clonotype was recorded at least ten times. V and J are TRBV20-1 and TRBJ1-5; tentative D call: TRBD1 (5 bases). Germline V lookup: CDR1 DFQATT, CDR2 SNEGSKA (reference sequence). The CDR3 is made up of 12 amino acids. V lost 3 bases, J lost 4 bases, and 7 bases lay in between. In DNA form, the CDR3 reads TGCAGTGCTAGGTCAGGGAATCAGCCCCAGCATTTT. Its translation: CSARSGNQPQHF.

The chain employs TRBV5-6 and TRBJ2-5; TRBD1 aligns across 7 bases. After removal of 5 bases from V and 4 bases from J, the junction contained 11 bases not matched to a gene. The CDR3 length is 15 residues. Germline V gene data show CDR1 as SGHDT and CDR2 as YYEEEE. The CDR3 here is CASSFTGTAIETQYF. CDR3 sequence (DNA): TGTGCCAGCAGTTTTACCGGGACAGCGATAGAGACCCAGTACTTC.

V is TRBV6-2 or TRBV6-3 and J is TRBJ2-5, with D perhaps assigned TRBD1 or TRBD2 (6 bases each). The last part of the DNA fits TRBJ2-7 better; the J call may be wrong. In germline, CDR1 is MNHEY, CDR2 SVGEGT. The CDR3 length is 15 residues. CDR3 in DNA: TGTGCCAGCAGTTACCCGGTCGGGGGCAGCTACGAGCAGTACTTC. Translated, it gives CASSYPVGGSYEQYF.

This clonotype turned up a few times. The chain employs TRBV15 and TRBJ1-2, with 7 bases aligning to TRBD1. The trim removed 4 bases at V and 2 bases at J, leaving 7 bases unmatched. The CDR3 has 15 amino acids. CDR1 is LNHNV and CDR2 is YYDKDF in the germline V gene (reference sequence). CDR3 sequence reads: CATSKYGTVNYGYTF. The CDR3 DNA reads TGTGCCACCAGCAAGTACGGGACAGTCAACTATGGCTACACCTTC.

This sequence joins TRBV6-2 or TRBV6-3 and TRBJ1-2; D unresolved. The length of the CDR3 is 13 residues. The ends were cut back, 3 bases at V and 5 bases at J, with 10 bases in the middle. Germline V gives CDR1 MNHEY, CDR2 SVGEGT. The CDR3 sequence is CASSYMREYGYTF. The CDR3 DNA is TGTGCCAGCAGTTATATGAGGGAATATGGCTACACCTTC.

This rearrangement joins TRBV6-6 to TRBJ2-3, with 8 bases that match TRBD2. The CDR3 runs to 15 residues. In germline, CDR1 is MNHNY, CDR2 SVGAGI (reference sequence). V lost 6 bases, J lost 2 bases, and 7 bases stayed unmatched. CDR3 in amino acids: CASRSRGDNTDTQYF. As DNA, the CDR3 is TGTGCCAGCAGGTCGCGGGGGGATAACACAGATACGCAGTATTTT.

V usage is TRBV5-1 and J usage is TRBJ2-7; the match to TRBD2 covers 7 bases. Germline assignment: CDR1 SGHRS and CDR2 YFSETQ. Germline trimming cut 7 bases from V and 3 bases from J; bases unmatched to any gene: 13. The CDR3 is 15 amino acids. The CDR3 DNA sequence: TGCGCCAGCGCCAGACTCGACGGCGGGGGCTACGAGCAGTACTTC. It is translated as CASARLDGGGYEQYF. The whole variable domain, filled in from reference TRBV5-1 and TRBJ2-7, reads KAGVTQTPRYLIKTRGQQVTLSCSPISGHRSVSWYQQTPGQGLQFLFEYFSETQRNKGNFPGRFSGRQFSNSRSEMNVSTLELGDSALYLCASARLDGGGYEQYFGPGTRLTVT.

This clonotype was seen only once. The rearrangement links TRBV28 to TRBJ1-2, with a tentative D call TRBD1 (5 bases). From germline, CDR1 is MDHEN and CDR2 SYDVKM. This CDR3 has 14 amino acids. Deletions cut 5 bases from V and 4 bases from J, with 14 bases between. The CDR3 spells CASSGAGAVYGYTF. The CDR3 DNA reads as TGTGCCAGCAGTGGGGCAGGCGCGGTCTATGGCTACACCTTC.

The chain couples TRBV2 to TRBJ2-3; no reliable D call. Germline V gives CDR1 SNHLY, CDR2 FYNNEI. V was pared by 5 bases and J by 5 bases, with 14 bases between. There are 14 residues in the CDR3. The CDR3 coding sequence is TGTGCCAGCAGTTTACGGAATAGCTTAGATACGCAGTATTTT. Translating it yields CASSLRNSLDTQYF.

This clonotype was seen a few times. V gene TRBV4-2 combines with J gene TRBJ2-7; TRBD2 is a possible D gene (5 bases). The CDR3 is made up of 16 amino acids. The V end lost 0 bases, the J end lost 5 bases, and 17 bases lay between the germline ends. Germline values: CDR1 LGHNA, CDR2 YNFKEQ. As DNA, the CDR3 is TGTGCCAGCAGCCAAGATTTGTGGGGAGTAAAAAACGAGCAGTACTTC. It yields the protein CASSQDLWGVKNEQYF.

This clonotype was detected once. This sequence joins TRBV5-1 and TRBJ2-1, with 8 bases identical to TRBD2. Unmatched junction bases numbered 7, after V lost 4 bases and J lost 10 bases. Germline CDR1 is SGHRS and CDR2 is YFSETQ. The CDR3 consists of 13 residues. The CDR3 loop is CASSVAGGREQFF. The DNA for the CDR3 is TGCGCCAGCAGCGTGGCCGGCGGGAGGGAGCAGTTCTTC.

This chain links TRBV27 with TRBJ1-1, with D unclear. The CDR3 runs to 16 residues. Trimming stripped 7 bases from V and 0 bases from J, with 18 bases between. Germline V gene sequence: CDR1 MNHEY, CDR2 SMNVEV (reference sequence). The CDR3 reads CASIVTNPGMNTEAFF. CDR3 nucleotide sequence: TGTGCCAGCATCGTGACAAACCCCGGCATGAACACTGAAGCTTTCTTT.

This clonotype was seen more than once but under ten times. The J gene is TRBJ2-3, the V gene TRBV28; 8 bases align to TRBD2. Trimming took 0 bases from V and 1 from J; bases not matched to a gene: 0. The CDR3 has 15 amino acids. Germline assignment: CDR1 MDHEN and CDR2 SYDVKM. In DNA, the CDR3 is TGTGCCAGCAGTTTATGGCGGGGGGGCACAGATACGCAGTATTTT. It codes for CASSLWRGGTDTQYF.

The CDR3 loop reads CASSFELGATYEQYF. CDR3 nucleotide sequence: TGTGCCAGCAGTTTTGAGTTAGGGGCAACCTACGAGCAGTACTTC. The chain employs TRBV27 and TRBJ2-5; D might be TRBD1 (5 bases). The DNA end is a closer match to TRBJ2-7, so the J assignment may be wrong. Germline CDR1 reads MNHEY; CDR2 reads SMNVEV (reference sequence). The CDR3 totals 15 residues.

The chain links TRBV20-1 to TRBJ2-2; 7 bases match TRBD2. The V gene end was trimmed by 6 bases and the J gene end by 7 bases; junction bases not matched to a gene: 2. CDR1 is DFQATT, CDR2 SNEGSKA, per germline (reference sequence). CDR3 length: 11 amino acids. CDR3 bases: TGCAGTGCCCCGGGGGGCGGGGAGCTGTTTTTT. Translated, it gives CSAPGGGELFF.

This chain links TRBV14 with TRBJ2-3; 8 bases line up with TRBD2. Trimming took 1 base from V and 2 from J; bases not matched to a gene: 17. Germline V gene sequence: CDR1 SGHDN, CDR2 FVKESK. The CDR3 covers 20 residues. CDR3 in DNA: TGTGCCAGCAGCCAAGTCTTCGTTAGCGGGACCACGGGGGTCACAGATACGCAGTATTTT. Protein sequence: CASSQVFVSGTTGVTDTQYF.

The CDR3 here is CASSQDWGDRGLIEQYF. CDR3 nucleotides: TGTGCCAGCAGCCAAGATTGGGGGGACAGGGGGCTTATCGAGCAGTACTTC. This chain uses TRBV4-2 with TRBJ2-4; TRBD1 agrees at 12 bases. The J call may be faulty, since TRBJ2-7 better matches the DNA end. Germline CDR1 reads LGHNA; CDR2 reads YNFKEQ. This CDR3 contains 17 residues.

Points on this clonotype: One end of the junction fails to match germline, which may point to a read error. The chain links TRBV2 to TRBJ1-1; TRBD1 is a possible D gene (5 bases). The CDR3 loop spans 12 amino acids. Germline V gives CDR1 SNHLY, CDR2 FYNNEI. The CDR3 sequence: CVSEGWVTEAFF. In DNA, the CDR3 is TGTGTCAGCGAGGGGTGGGTTACTGAAGCTTTCTTT.

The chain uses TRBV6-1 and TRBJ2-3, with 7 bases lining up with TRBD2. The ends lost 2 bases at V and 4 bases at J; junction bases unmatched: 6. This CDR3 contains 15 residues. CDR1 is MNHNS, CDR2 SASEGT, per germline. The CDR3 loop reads CASSENGLAADTQYF. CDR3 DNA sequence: TGTGCCAGCAGTGAAAATGGGCTAGCGGCAGATACGCAGTATTTT.

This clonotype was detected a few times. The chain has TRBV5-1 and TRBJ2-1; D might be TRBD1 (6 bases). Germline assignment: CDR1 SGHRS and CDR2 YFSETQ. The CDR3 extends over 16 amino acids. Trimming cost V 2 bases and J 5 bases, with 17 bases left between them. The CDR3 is CASSFHTGSVDNEQFF. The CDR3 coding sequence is TGCGCCAGCAGCTTTCATACAGGGTCGGTGGACAATGAGCAGTTCTTC.

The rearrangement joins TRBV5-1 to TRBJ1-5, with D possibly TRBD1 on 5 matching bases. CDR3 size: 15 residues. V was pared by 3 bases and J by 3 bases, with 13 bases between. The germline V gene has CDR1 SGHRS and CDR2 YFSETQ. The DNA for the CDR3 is TGCGCCAGCAGCTCCGGAGACAGTCTCAATCAGCCCCAGCATTTT. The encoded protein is CASSSGDSLNQPQHF.

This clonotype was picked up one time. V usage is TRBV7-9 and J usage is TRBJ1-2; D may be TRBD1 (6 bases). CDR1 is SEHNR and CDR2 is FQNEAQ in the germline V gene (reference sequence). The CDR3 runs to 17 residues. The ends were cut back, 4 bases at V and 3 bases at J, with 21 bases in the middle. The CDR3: CASSSTKQGFWDYGYTF. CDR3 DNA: TGTGCCAGCAGCTCCACGAAACAGGGCTTCTGGGACTATGGCTACACCTTC.